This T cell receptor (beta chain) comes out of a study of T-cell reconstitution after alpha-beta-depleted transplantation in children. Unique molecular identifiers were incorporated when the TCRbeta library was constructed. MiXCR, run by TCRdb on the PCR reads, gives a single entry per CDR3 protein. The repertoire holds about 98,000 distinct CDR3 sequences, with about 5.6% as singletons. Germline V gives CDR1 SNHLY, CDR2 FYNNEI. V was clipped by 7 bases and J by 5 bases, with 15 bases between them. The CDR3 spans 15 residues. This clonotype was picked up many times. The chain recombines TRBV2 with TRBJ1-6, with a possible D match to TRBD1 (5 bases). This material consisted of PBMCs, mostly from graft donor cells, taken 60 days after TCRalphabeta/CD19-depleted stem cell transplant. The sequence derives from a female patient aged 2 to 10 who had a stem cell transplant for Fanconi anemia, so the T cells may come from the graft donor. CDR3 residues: CASTPLGQNNSPLHF. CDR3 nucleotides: TGTGCCAGCACTCCGTTGGGGCAGAATAATTCACCCCTCCACTTT. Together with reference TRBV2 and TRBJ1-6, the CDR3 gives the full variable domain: EPEVTQTPSHQVTQMGQEVILRCVPISNHLYFYWYRQILGQKVEFLVSFYNNEISEKSEIFDDQFSVERPDGSNFTLKIRSTKLEDSAMYFCASTPLGQNNSPLHFGNGTRLTVT.